This record covers a single T cell receptor beta chain. Antigen specificity is unknown. With 60 Vbeta and 13 Jbeta primers, the PCR was carried out. Profiling relied on immunoSEQ multiplex PCR, and the TCRdb table lists in-frame clones only, not all of them. The sample includes 130,000 to 150,000 clones, roughly three quarters of them seen just once. This entry comes from a study of cytomegalovirus exposure and HLA in healthy donors. Findings of the study overall: Sequencing artifact likely explains a cluster of highly shared sequence variants.

Material: PBMCs. The source of this sequence is a woman between 40 and 50 years old in good health and CMV-seronegative.

The CDR3 nucleotides are TGTGCCATAGCCTCCGATGAGGATCAGCCCCAGCATTTT. It translates to CAIASDEDQPQHF. This chain uses TRBV10-3 with TRBJ1-5; no clear D gene. CDR1 and CDR2 from the germline V gene are ENHRY and SYGVKD. Trimming left V 9 bases short and J 5 bases short, with 14 bases between. The CDR3 totals 13 residues.